The clone carrying this T cell receptor beta chain has a handful of counts. As yet, its antigen is unknown. These data originate in a study of T cell responses to AZD1222 COVID-19 vaccine. Whole-study findings and limits: Samples come after the peak T cell response, not at day 14. Across spike, vaccine-associated CD4 TCRs were found, dominant at 160-218 and 743-854.

Profiled with immunoSEQ multiplex PCR; TCRdb holds only in-frame clones, not every one. The profile shows about 180,000 clones, 70% to 90% of them singletons. The germline CDR1 and CDR2 sequences are SGHRS and YFSETQ. The CDR3 consists of 13 residues. With 7 bases clipped from V and 2 bases from J, the junction kept 2 bases outside the gene matches. The sequence came from an adult in good health. The chain combines TRBV5-1 with TRBJ2-2, with 7 nucleotides matching TRBD1. Material: peripheral blood, obtained on day 0 of AZD1222 vaccination. The CDR3 here is CASRDRNTGELFF. CDR3 in DNA: TGCGCCAGCCGGGACAGAAACACCGGGGAGCTGTTTTTT. The full variable domain, in which reference TRBV5-1 and TRBJ2-2 provide the parts outside the CDR3, is KAGVTQTPRYLIKTRGQQVTLSCSPISGHRSVSWYQQTPGQGLQFLFEYFSETQRNKGNFPGRFSGRQFSNSRSEMNVSTLELGDSALYLCASRDRNTGELFFGEGSRLTVL.